Reported below is one T cell receptor (beta chain). Its antigen is as yet unknown. Its ends do not fully match the called genes, so a read error is possible. The identical CDR3 is also encoded by other nucleotide sequences in the sample. These data originate in a study of immune evolution from preneoplasia to lung adenocarcinoma. Study results and limitations: Later-stage lesions appeared to have more T cells, more diversity, less clonality. Top clone share appeared to fall from AAH through AIS, MIA, adenocarcinoma.

Patient tissue came from resections in Japan or China, 2014–2017. Repertoires were generated with immunoSEQ multiplex PCR, while TCRdb's copy carries only in-frame clones and drops some. The data hold about 21,000 clones, with roughly 75% observed a single time. The TCR sequence derives from a person between 60 and 70 years old with lung adenocarcinoma. The sequenced sample consisted of FFPE invasive lung adenocarcinoma tissue.

CDR3 sequence (DNA): TGCGCCAGTAGCCGGACTAGCGGGGGGTACACCGGGGAGCTGTTTTTT. This encodes CASSRTSGGYTGELFF. This chain uses TRBV19 with TRBJ2-2; 14 bases agree with TRBD2. From germline, CDR1 is LNHDA and CDR2 SQIVND (reference sequence). The CDR3 covers 16 residues. The complete variable domain, with remaining parts taken from reference TRBV19 and TRBJ2-2, reads DGGITQSPKYLFRKEGQNVTLSCEQNLNHDAMYWYRQDPGQGLRLIYYSQIVNDFQKGDIAEGYSVSREKKESFPLTVTSAQKNPTAFYLCASSRTSGGYTGELFFGEGSRLTVL.